This TCR beta chain stems from a study of T-cell reconstitution after alpha-beta-depleted transplantation in children. As concerns this clonotype: The antigen remains undetermined.

The TCRbeta library incorporated unique molecular identifiers. Using its own MiXCR run on the PCR reads, TCRdb lists one record per CDR3 protein. There are 600,000 to 800,000 distinct CDR3 sequences in the sample; 13% occur only once, and around 0.76% lies in the top ten. Study conclusions and caveats: Reported findings indicate that, about two months after transplant, alpha-beta T cells came from several hundred expanded clones, which were derived from non-depleted graft cells. Among T cells one year after transplant, newly produced cells accounted for most counts and diversity. There were some patients whose high TCRbeta diversity at day 60 came from surviving recipient T cells and thymic progenitors.

Germline values: CDR1 MNHNS, CDR2 SASEGT. V was trimmed by 10 bases and J by 4 bases, leaving 17 bases between them. This CDR3 has 14 residues. The receptor was derived from a girl aged 2 to 10 with congenital amegakaryocytic thrombocytopenia, due to receive a stem cell transplant. Material: PBMCs, obtained before TCRalphabeta/CD19-depleted stem cell transplant. The chain combines TRBV6-1 with TRBJ1-5, with D perhaps TRBD1 (6 bases). CDR3 nucleotide sequence: TGTGCCACCCAAACTGGACAGCTGAATCAGCCCCAGCATTTT. This gives the protein CATQTGQLNQPQHF.